The TCR beta chain under discussion was sequenced for a study of cytotoxic CD8 clonotypes in ibrutinib-treated CLL. This CDR3 has 13 amino acids. Germline CDR1 and CDR2: ENHRY and SYGVKD. V was shortened by 3 bases and J by 2 bases, with 8 bases between the two germline ends. Clones were sequenced by immunoSEQ multiplex PCR, and TCRdb holds only the in-frame ones, with some missing. The data contain about 45,000 clones, approximately 65% of them seen just once; the ten biggest clones take up 20% to 25%. The rearrangement joins TRBV10-3 to TRBJ2-7; no clear D gene. This material consisted of PBMCs, taken after 24 months of ibrutinib treatment. This TCR came from a human donor with chronic lymphocytic leukemia. The CDR3 here is CAISDGLTYEQYF. The DNA for the CDR3 is TGTGCCATCAGTGATGGGCTTACCTACGAGCAGTACTTC.